The 32 T cell receptor beta chains listed next were all sequenced from one sample in a study of blood T cell repertoires in COVID-19. Produced via immunoSEQ multiplex PCR; TCRdb's table is partial and in-frame only. The data hold about 300,000 clones, with roughly 88% observed a single time. The sequenced sample consisted of peripheral blood. These TCRs come from a man between 18 and 29 years old with active or convalescent COVID-19.

The CDR3: CASSSPGSNYGYTF. CDR3 in DNA: TGTGCCAGCAGTTCGCCGGGGTCCAACTATGGCTACACCTTC. This sequence joins TRBV27 and TRBJ1-2; the D is unclear. The ends were cut back, 4 bases at V and 2 bases at J, with 11 bases in the middle. Germline CDR1 and CDR2: MNHEY and SMNVEV (reference sequence). This CDR3 region has 14 residues.

The chain combines TRBV4-1 with TRBJ2-1; 7 bases match TRBD2. This CDR3 has 18 residues. V shed 0 bases, J shed 0 bases, and the junction held 8 bases outside the gene matches. Per germline, CDR1 MGHRA and CDR2 YSYEKL. CDR3 amino acids: CASSQEPLAVSSYNEQFF. The CDR3 DNA sequence: TGCGCCAGCAGCCAAGAACCCCTAGCGGTAAGCTCCTACAATGAGCAGTTCTTC.

The V and J genes are TRBV4-3 and TRBJ1-4, with D perhaps matching TRBD1 (5 bases). CDR1 LGHNA and CDR2 YSLEER come from the germline V gene. The CDR3 sequence is 16 residues long. Trimming removed 2 bases from V and 7 bases from J, with 17 bases in between. The DNA for the CDR3 is TGCGCCAGCAGCCAATACCTCGGGGGGTTGAGTGAAAAACTGTTTTTT. It is translated as CASSQYLGGLSEKLFF.

V usage is TRBV19 and J usage is TRBJ1-3, with 7 bases fitting TRBD1. In germline, CDR1 is LNHDA, CDR2 SQIVND (reference sequence). V was pared by 4 bases and J by 2 bases, with 8 bases of the junction left unmatched. The CDR3 sequence is 16 residues long. The CDR3 DNA is TGTGCCAGTAGTACAGGAGGGACAGTAGCTGGAAACACCATATATTTT. Translating gives CASSTGGTVAGNTIYF.

The chain uses TRBV19 and TRBJ1-6; TRBD1 might be the D (6 bases). The CDR3 has 15 residues. The V and J ends lost 3 bases and 8 bases respectively, with 14 bases between them. Per germline, CDR1 LNHDA and CDR2 SQIVND (reference sequence). The CDR3 DNA is TGTGCCAGTAGTATGGACAGAACAACGCATTCACCCCTCCACTTT. Its protein is CASSMDRTTHSPLHF.

The CDR3 DNA is TGTGCCAGCAGCTTAGCGTGGGGGCAGGGGGGAAGCACAGATACGCAGTATTTT. Protein product: CASSLAWGQGGSTDTQYF. The V and J genes are TRBV7-8 and TRBJ2-3; tentative D call: TRBD1 (7 bases). CDR3 size: 18 residues. Germline assignment: CDR1 SGHVS and CDR2 FQNEAQ. With 0 bases removed from V and 0 bases from J, the gap between germline ends came to 16 bases. The full variable domain, its missing parts supplied by reference TRBV7-8 and TRBJ2-3, is GAGVSQSPRYKVAKRGQDVALRCDPISGHVSLFWYQQALGQGPEFLTYFQNEAQLDKSGLPSDRFFAERPEGSVSTLKIQRTQQEDSAVYLCASSLAWGQGGSTDTQYFGPGTRLTVL.

The chain joins TRBV6-1 to TRBJ1-6; 10 bases line up with TRBD1. The CDR3 runs 14 residues. With V trimmed by 3 bases and J by 10 bases, 3 bases remained unmatched. Per the germline V gene, CDR1 is MNHNS and CDR2 is SASEGT. The CDR3 loop is CASSETGGPSPLHF. The CDR3, as DNA: TGTGCCAGCAGTGAGACAGGGGGCCCCTCACCCCTCCACTTT.

In this sample, this clone turned up a few times. This chain joins TRBV25-1 and TRBJ1-2; D gene ambiguous. V shed 2 bases and J shed 8 bases, with 9 bases lying between them. Germline-derived CDR1 and CDR2 are MGHDK and SYGVNS. The CDR3 runs to 12 residues. CDR3 protein: CASSEGSSGYTF. DNA for the CDR3: TGTGCCAGCAGTGAAGGGAGTTCCGGCTACACCTTC.

The chain recombines TRBV18 with TRBJ1-5, with D unclear. The CDR3 sequence is 15 residues long. Trimming left V 5 bases short and J 7 bases short, with 18 bases between. CDR1 and CDR2 (germline): KGHSH, LQKENI. CDR3 DNA: TGTGCCAGCTCAACCGGGAAAGTCAGATCACAGCCCCAGCATTTT. The encoded protein is CASSTGKVRSQPQHF. Filled out from reference TRBV18 and TRBJ1-5, the complete variable domain reads NAGVMQNPRHLVRRRGQEARLRCSPMKGHSHVYWYRQLPEEGLKFMVYLQKENIIDESGMPKERFSAEFPKEGPSILRIQQVVRGDSAAYFCASSTGKVRSQPQHFGDGTRLSIL.

This clone has more than one count but fewer than ten. This chain uses TRBV7-8 with TRBJ1-3, with 8 bases fitting TRBD1. The germline V gene encodes CDR1 SGHVS and CDR2 FQNEAQ. This CDR3 region has 17 residues. With 5 bases clipped from V and 2 bases from J, the junction kept 11 bases outside the gene matches. The CDR3 DNA follows: TGTGCCAGCAGCGAACGGGCAGGGGGCGCTCCTGGAAACACCATATATTTT. Translating it yields CASSERAGGAPGNTIYF.

As to this clone: This sample includes further DNA sequences coding for the same CDR3. V usage is TRBV6-5 and J usage is TRBJ2-7; 8 bases fit TRBD2. V lost 2 bases and J lost 3; bases outside the gene matches: 9. CDR3 size: 16 residues. CDR1 and CDR2 (germline): MNHEY, SVGAGI. Written as DNA, the CDR3 is TGTGCCAGCAGTTACGGGGCGGGGGGTCCCTTCTACGAGCAGTACTTC. It codes for CASSYGAGGPFYEQYF.

This chain joins TRBV2 and TRBJ2-7; maybe TRBD1 (6 bases). Trimming cost V 6 bases and J 3 bases, with 15 bases left between them. Germline-derived CDR1 and CDR2 are SNHLY and FYNNEI. The CDR3 has 14 amino acids. Here the CDR3 DNA reads TGTGCCAGCAGATTAAGGGGACAAAGCTACGAGCAGTACTTC. It translates to CASRLRGQSYEQYF.

The chain joins TRBV10-2 to TRBJ1-5; maybe TRBD1 (6 bases). The V and J ends lost 10 bases and 2 bases respectively, with 15 bases between them. This CDR3 region has 14 residues. The V gene's germline CDR1 is WSHSY and CDR2 SAAADI. The CDR3 DNA reads as TGCGCCACCAAACAGGGATCGGGCAATCAGCCCCAGCATTTT. Its protein product is CATKQGSGNQPQHF.

The chain employs TRBV4-2 and TRBJ1-1, with 8 bases matching TRBD1. Trimming cost V 2 bases and J 0 bases; bases outside gene matches: 8. Germline V lookup: CDR1 LGHNA, CDR2 YNFKEQ. The CDR3 length is 17 residues. The CDR3 region is CASSQRRTGSVNTEAFF. CDR3 DNA: TGTGCCAGCAGCCAACGTCGGACAGGGTCGGTGAACACTGAAGCTTTCTTT.

The rearrangement joins TRBV5-1 to TRBJ2-3, with TRBD1 matching over 8 bases. CDR3 length: 14 residues. V trimming: 1 base; J trimming: 5 bases; junction bases outside the gene matches: 3. Germline V gene sequence: CDR1 SGHRS, CDR2 YFSETQ. The CDR3 region has the DNA TGCGCCAGCAGCTTGCAGGGGGCAGGAGATACGCAGTATTTT. This translates into CASSLQGAGDTQYF.

V gene TRBV5-4 combines with J gene TRBJ1-2, with a tentative D call TRBD1 (5 bases). Germline CDR1 reads SGHNT; CDR2 reads YYREEE (reference sequence). Trimming removed 2 bases at V and 0 bases at J, with 8 bases between. This CDR3 contains 14 residues. CDR3 sequence reads: CASSFAGTNYGYTF. The CDR3 DNA follows: TGTGCCAGCAGCTTCGCAGGGACTAACTATGGCTACACCTTC.

The V gene is TRBV5-1, the J gene TRBJ1-2, with TRBD1 matching over 8 bases. The CDR3 is 14 amino acids. The J segment lost 6 bases and the V segment lost 0 bases, leaving 4 bases of the junction unmatched. CDR1 is SGHRS and CDR2 is YFSETQ in the germline V gene. CDR3 loop: CASSLASTGDGYTF. CDR3 sequence (DNA): TGCGCCAGCAGCTTGGCCTCGACAGGGGATGGCTACACCTTC. Supplemented by reference TRBV5-1 and TRBJ1-2, the full variable domain reads KAGVTQTPRYLIKTRGQQVTLSCSPISGHRSVSWYQQTPGQGLQFLFEYFSETQRNKGNFPGRFSGRQFSNSRSEMNVSTLELGDSALYLCASSLASTGDGYTFGSGTRLTVV.

The V gene is TRBV19, the J gene TRBJ2-2, with D possibly matching TRBD1 (7 bases). The CDR3 length is 16 residues. V lost 7 bases and J lost 6, with 21 bases in between. CDR1 and CDR2 from the germline V gene are LNHDA and SQIVND (reference sequence). The CDR3 region has the DNA TGTGCCAGTAACCGGCCACCAGGGGGGCTGGCCGGGGAGCTGTTTTTT. Translated, it gives CASNRPPGGLAGELFF. The full variable domain, completed using reference TRBV19 and TRBJ2-2, is DGGITQSPKYLFRKEGQNVTLSCEQNLNHDAMYWYRQDPGQGLRLIYYSQIVNDFQKGDIAEGYSVSREKKESFPLTVTSAQKNPTAFYLCASNRPPGGLAGELFFGEGSRLTVL.

The rearrangement uses TRBV9 and TRBJ1-2; the D gene is possibly TRBD1 (5 bases). Germline V CDR1 and CDR2: SGDLS, YYNGEE. The CDR3 extends over 12 amino acids. Between the trimmed V and J ends, which lost 2 bases and 5 bases, there was a span of 7 bases. The CDR3 spells CASSVPGYGYTF. The CDR3 coding sequence is TGTGCCAGCAGCGTTCCAGGGTATGGCTACACCTTC.

V is TRBV5-1 and J is TRBJ1-2; perhaps TRBD1 as D (6 bases). This CDR3 is 14 amino acids long. Trimming shortened V by 0 bases and J by 3 bases, and 9 bases separated the two germline ends. Germline CDR1 and CDR2: SGHRS and YFSETQ. In nucleotides, the CDR3 is TGCGCCAGCAGCTTGGATTCAGGGGACTATGGCTACACCTTC. Translation: CASSLDSGDYGYTF. The full variable domain, rest sourced from reference TRBV5-1 and TRBJ1-2, is KAGVTQTPRYLIKTRGQQVTLSCSPISGHRSVSWYQQTPGQGLQFLFEYFSETQRNKGNFPGRFSGRQFSNSRSEMNVSTLELGDSALYLCASSLDSGDYGYTFGSGTRLTVV.

This chain connects TRBV9 to TRBJ1-6, with 8 bases matching TRBD1. The J segment lost 8 bases and the V segment lost 3 bases, leaving 10 bases of the junction unmatched. This CDR3 comprises 16 residues. The germline CDR1 and CDR2 sequences are SGDLS and YYNGEE. CDR3: CASSAPGGEVDSPLHF. The DNA of the CDR3 is TGTGCCAGCAGCGCGCCAGGGGGCGAGGTTGATTCACCCCTCCACTTT.

This chain joins TRBV9 and TRBJ1-1; 7 bases align to TRBD1. Germline V lookup: CDR1 SGDLS, CDR2 YYNGEE. Losses at the gene ends were 7 bases for V and 5 bases for J; bases not matched to a gene: 5. There are 12 residues in the CDR3. The CDR3 DNA follows: TGTGCCAGCGGAGGGGGCGCGACTGAAGCTTTCTTT. This translates into CASGGGATEAFF.

This clone was observed a few times. The chain joins TRBV6-1 to TRBJ2-7; 9 nucleotides match TRBD2. Germline assignment: CDR1 MNHNS and CDR2 SASEGT. The CDR3 consists of 15 residues. V trimming: 1 base; J trimming: 0 bases; junction bases outside the gene matches: 1. CDR3 residues: CASSEEAGGSYEQYF. CDR3 in DNA: TGTGCCAGCAGTGAAGAAGCGGGGGGCTCCTACGAGCAGTACTTC.

The genes are TRBV7-8 and TRBJ2-5, with TRBD2 identical over 12 bases. The junction had 12 bases not matched to a gene; V was cut back by 5 bases and J by 5 bases. The germline CDR1 and CDR2 sequences are SGHVS and FQNEAQ. The CDR3 spans 17 residues. CDR3 sequence (DNA): TGTGCCAGCAGCGCATCTTCCCCTAGCGGGGGGGCGGAGACCCAGTACTTC. Translating gives CASSASSPSGGAETQYF.

The chain employs TRBV18 and TRBJ1-6; possible D gene TRBD1, 6 bases. The length of the CDR3 is 18 residues. Germline V gene lookup returns CDR1 KGHSH and CDR2 LQKENI. The ends were cut back, 3 bases at V and 7 bases at J, with 22 bases in the middle. In DNA form, the CDR3 reads TGTGCCAGCTCACCCTCCCACGGGACACTTGAACACAATTCACCCCTCCACTTT. Translating gives CASSPSHGTLEHNSPLHF.

The rearrangement links TRBV4-1 to TRBJ1-5; 7 bases are shared with TRBD1. With V trimmed by 2 bases and J by 4 bases, 5 bases remained unmatched. Germline CDR1 MGHRA, CDR2 YSYEKL. The CDR3 totals 15 residues. This chain's CDR3 is CASSQTGEDNQPQHF. In nucleotides, the CDR3 is TGCGCCAGCAGCCAAACAGGGGAGGATAATCAGCCCCAGCATTTT.

The rearrangement uses TRBV2 and TRBJ1-6; 8 bases are a match to TRBD1. J was trimmed by 14 bases and V by 4 bases; bases with no gene match: 7. Germline CDR1 and CDR2: SNHLY and FYNNEI. The CDR3 has 13 residues. The CDR3 DNA follows: TGTGCCAGCAGTGGGACAGGGTCCGGAGCCCTCCACTTT. It translates to CASSGTGSGALHF. The full variable domain, in which reference TRBV2 and TRBJ1-6 provide the parts outside the CDR3, is EPEVTQTPSHQVTQMGQEVILRCVPISNHLYFYWYRQILGQKVEFLVSFYNNEISEKSEIFDDQFSVERPDGSNFTLKIRSTKLEDSAMYFCASSGTGSGALHFGNGTRLTVT.

The chain recombines TRBV29-1 with TRBJ1-3, with a tentative D call TRBD1 (5 bases). V gave up 2 bases and J gave up 3 bases, with 11 bases separating them. The CDR3 is 14 residues long. The V gene's germline CDR1 is SQVTM and CDR2 ANQGSEA. CDR3 in DNA: TGCAGCGTTGAATGGTCAGGGCTTGGAAACACCATATATTTT. Protein sequence: CSVEWSGLGNTIYF.

This clone has a handful of counts. The chain carries TRBV6-4 and TRBJ2-7, with D uncertain. The V end lost 0 bases, the J end lost 2 bases, and 17 bases lay between the germline ends. This CDR3 is built from 17 residues. The germline V gene encodes CDR1 MRHNA and CDR2 SNTAGT. The CDR3 sequence is CASSDSYHQSEAYEQYF. In DNA, the CDR3 is TGTGCCAGCAGTGACTCGTACCACCAGAGTGAGGCCTACGAGCAGTACTTC.

V and J are TRBV15 and TRBJ2-5; the match to TRBD2 covers 13 bases. V was clipped by 3 bases and J by 6 bases; unmatched bases: 10. Germline CDR1 is LNHNV and CDR2 is YYDKDF (reference sequence). CDR3 length: 17 amino acids. CDR3 sequence: CATSSMWTSGGVKTQYF. The CDR3 DNA reads as TGTGCCACCAGCAGTATGTGGACTAGCGGGGGTGTGAAGACCCAGTACTTC. Combining the CDR3 with reference TRBV15 and TRBJ2-5 gives the whole variable domain DAMVIQNPRYQVTQFGKPVTLSCSQTLNHNVMYWYQQKSSQAPKLLFHYYDKDFNNEADTPDNFQSRRPNTSFCFLDIRSPGLGDTAMYLCATSSMWTSGGVKTQYFGPGTRLLVL.

The chain is built from TRBV27 and TRBJ1-6; 8 nucleotides agree with TRBD1. The CDR3 extends over 14 amino acids. The germline CDR1 and CDR2 sequences are MNHEY and SMNVEV (reference sequence). J was trimmed by 13 bases and V by 3 bases; bases with no gene match: 8. CDR3 in amino acids: CASSFGQGLGPLHF. The CDR3 DNA reads as TGTGCCAGCAGTTTTGGACAGGGATTGGGGCCCCTCCACTTT.

The rearrangement joins TRBV7-8 to TRBJ2-7; 7 bases are a match to TRBD2. Trimming removed 1 base from V and 4 bases from J; junction bases left unmatched: 10. CDR3 length: 16 amino acids. Germline lookup yields CDR1 SGHVS and CDR2 FQNEAQ. The CDR3 protein is CASSLGGGYISYEQYF. CDR3 bases: TGTGCCAGCAGCTTAGGGGGGGGATACATTAGTTACGAGCAGTACTTC.